Following are 15 T cell receptor beta chains from one sample sequenced in a study of cytomegalovirus exposure and HLA in healthy donors. Use of 60 Vbeta and 13 Jbeta primers characterized the PCR. The repertoire was sequenced with immunoSEQ multiplex PCR; TCRdb's copy has only in-frame clones and lacks some. The table shows about 120,000 clones, with around 77% occurring only once. Material for sequencing was PBMCs. All receptors come from a middle-aged man in good health and CMV-seropositive.

The chain has TRBV4-2 and TRBJ2-2; TRBD2 might be the D (6 bases). Germline assignment: CDR1 LGHNA and CDR2 YNFKEQ. The V and J ends lost 3 bases and 0 bases respectively, with 17 bases between them. This CDR3 is built from 18 residues. The CDR3 here is CASSQGNSGPANTGELFF. DNA of the CDR3: TGTGCCAGCAGCCAGGGAAATAGCGGACCCGCGAACACCGGGGAGCTGTTTTTT.

This chain links TRBV2 with TRBJ1-4; D remains unclear. Germline values: CDR1 SNHLY, CDR2 FYNNEI. The CDR3 runs 18 residues. V lost 0 bases, J lost 3 bases, and 17 bases lay in between. The CDR3 sequence: CASSEAPWLLSSNEKLFF. CDR3 nucleotide sequence: TGTGCCAGCAGTGAAGCTCCCTGGCTCCTGTCCTCTAATGAAAAACTGTTTTTT.

This clone was found once. This chain connects TRBV4-1 to TRBJ2-7, with 7 positions matching TRBD1. The ends lost 1 base at V and 6 bases at J; junction bases unmatched: 9. The germline V gene encodes CDR1 MGHRA and CDR2 YSYEKL. This CDR3 spans 15 amino acids. DNA of the CDR3: TGCGCCAGCAGCCAAGGTCCCGACAGGGTACGCGAGCAGTACTTC. Translated, it gives CASSQGPDRVREQYF.

The J gene is TRBJ2-1, the V gene TRBV4-3, with 9 bases identical to TRBD2. V was pared by 6 bases and J by 4 bases, with 7 bases of the junction left unmatched. Germline CDR1 LGHNA, CDR2 YSLEER. This CDR3 is 15 amino acids long. The CDR3 DNA follows: TGCGCCAGCAGAGGCCAGCGGGGGGTGTACAATGAGCAGTTCTTC. Translated: CASRGQRGVYNEQFF.

The chain is built from TRBV4-1 and TRBJ1-5, with 8 bases lining up with TRBD1. Germline CDR1 and CDR2: MGHRA and YSYEKL. The J segment lost 2 bases and the V segment lost 5 bases, leaving 2 bases of the junction unmatched. CDR3 length equals 14 residues. The CDR3 sequence: CASSTTGGNQPQHF. CDR3 sequence (DNA): TGCGCCAGCAGCACGACAGGGGGCAATCAGCCCCAGCATTTT.

V and J are TRBV20-1 and TRBJ1-2; D gene unclear. The CDR3 length is 11 residues. Trimming removed 0 bases at V and 7 bases at J, with 6 bases between. Germline V lookup: CDR1 DFQATT, CDR2 SNEGSKA (reference sequence). As DNA, the CDR3 is TGCAGTGCTAGAGAGGCGGTTGGCTACACCTTC. This translates into CSAREAVGYTF.

The chain uses TRBV28 and TRBJ2-7; a possible D gene is TRBD2 (6 bases). V gave up 3 bases and J gave up 0 bases, with 12 bases separating them. Germline V gives CDR1 MDHEN, CDR2 SYDVKM. The CDR3 contains 15 residues. Written as DNA, the CDR3 is TGTGCCAGCAGTTTTTGGGCGGGGAGCTCCTACGAGCAGTACTTC. Translation: CASSFWAGSSYEQYF.

The gene calls are TRBV2 and TRBJ1-1, with 11 bases aligning to TRBD1. The CDR3 has 14 amino acids. V was pared by 8 bases and J by 3 bases, with 5 bases of the junction left unmatched. The germline CDR1 and CDR2 sequences are SNHLY and FYNNEI. CDR3 sequence reads: CASLGDRGDTEAFF. The DNA of the CDR3 is TGTGCCAGCTTGGGGGACAGGGGGGACACTGAAGCTTTCTTT. The full variable domain, completed using reference TRBV2 and TRBJ1-1, is EPEVTQTPSHQVTQMGQEVILRCVPISNHLYFYWYRQILGQKVEFLVSFYNNEISEKSEIFDDQFSVERPDGSNFTLKIRSTKLEDSAMYFCASLGDRGDTEAFFGQGTRLTVV.

The chain uses TRBV18 and TRBJ1-5; TRBD1 aligns across 9 bases. Germline CDR1 reads KGHSH; CDR2 reads LQKENI. The trim removed 6 bases at V and 6 bases at J, leaving 18 bases unmatched. The CDR3 loop spans 18 amino acids. DNA for the CDR3: TGTGCCAGCTCGTCGGGACAGGGAGGGATTGGGGGAGGTCAGCCCCAGCATTTT. Translating it yields CASSSGQGGIGGGQPQHF.

Concerning this clone: In the same sample, other DNA sequences code for this CDR3. This rearrangement joins TRBV7-3 to TRBJ2-2; 7 nucleotides align to TRBD2. V shed 1 base and J 5 bases; nucleotides not matched to a gene: 4. Germline assignment: CDR1 SGHTA and CDR2 FQGTGA. The CDR3 consists of 15 residues. The CDR3 here is CASSLIGGGTGELFF. CDR3 in DNA: TGTGCCAGCAGCTTAATCGGGGGAGGGACCGGGGAGCTGTTTTTT.

This chain joins TRBV28 and TRBJ1-2; D gene unclear. The germline CDR1 and CDR2 sequences are MDHEN and SYDVKM. This CDR3 is built from 11 residues. V shed 4 bases and J shed 7 bases, with 7 bases lying between them. The CDR3 is CASSSVSGYTF. CDR3 DNA sequence: TGTGCCAGCAGTTCGGTTAGTGGCTACACCTTC.

The chain combines TRBV11-1 with TRBJ2-4, with TRBD1 matching over 10 bases. V lost 5 bases, J lost 12 bases, and 13 bases stayed unmatched. The CDR3 consists of 15 residues. Germline-derived CDR1 and CDR2 are SGHAT and FQDESV (reference sequence). Here the CDR3 reads CASSDRDRGFYSQYF. The CDR3 coding sequence is TGTGCCAGCAGCGACCGGGACAGGGGTTTCTACAGTCAGTACTTC.

The chain has TRBV5-1 and TRBJ2-3; 7 nucleotides align to TRBD1. The V gene end was trimmed by 3 bases and the J gene end by 3 bases; junction bases not matched to a gene: 10. CDR1 is SGHRS and CDR2 is YFSETQ in the germline V gene. There are 16 residues in the CDR3. The CDR3 loop reads CASSSKGGVVTDTQYF. The CDR3 DNA reads TGCGCCAGCAGCTCGAAAGGGGGCGTGGTAACAGATACGCAGTATTTT. Supplemented by reference TRBV5-1 and TRBJ2-3, the full variable domain reads KAGVTQTPRYLIKTRGQQVTLSCSPISGHRSVSWYQQTPGQGLQFLFEYFSETQRNKGNFPGRFSGRQFSNSRSEMNVSTLELGDSALYLCASSSKGGVVTDTQYFGPGTRLTVL.

This clone was counted between two and nine times. This chain connects TRBV7-6 to TRBJ2-7; the D gene is possibly TRBD1 (5 bases). Trimming took off 5 bases at V and 2 bases at J, with 13 bases between the two ends. The CDR3 length is 14 residues. Germline V gene lookup returns CDR1 SGHVS and CDR2 FNYEAQ. CDR3 amino acids: CASSRTSTTYEQYF. DNA of the CDR3: TGTGCCAGCAGCCGGACAAGCACAACCTACGAGCAGTACTTC.

The chain employs TRBV5-1 and TRBJ2-2, with D perhaps TRBD1 (6 bases). Germline V gene data show CDR1 as SGHRS and CDR2 as YFSETQ. The germline V and J ends were trimmed by 2 bases and 6 bases, with 8 bases remaining between them. This CDR3 is built from 13 residues. The CDR3, as DNA: TGCGCCAGCAGCTTTTGGGGGCCCGGGGAGCTGTTTTTT. Protein product: CASSFWGPGELFF.